This T cell receptor beta chain is from a study of T cells in women clearing cervical HPV infection. Overall study context: Cases were women with histologically confirmed HPV16-related CIN3 or worse, including a couple of invasive cancers. Control women cleared a single incident HPV16 infection within 12 months. Blood came at first lesion visit for cases, post-clearance for controls.

About this clone: The DNA ends 3 residues before the CDR3 does, and the rest of the CDR3 is filled in from the germline J gene.

Germline V CDR1 and CDR2: SGHTA, FQGNSA. Losses at the gene ends were 4 bases for V and 1 base for J; bases not matched to a gene: 5. This CDR3 is 15 amino acids long. Clones were read by immunoSEQ multiplex PCR, and TCRdb kept only the in-frame ones, dropping some. The sample includes 30,000 to 35,000 clones. The genes are TRBV7-2 and TRBJ1-1; the match to TRBD1 covers 8 bases. This sequence was found in a woman aged 18 to 69 with a cervical HPV16 infection that either progressed to CIN3+ or cleared (not recorded which). The sample taken for sequencing was blood buffy coat. The DNA read from the CDR3 is TGTGCCAGCAGCTCTCCGGACAGGGCGAACACTGAA. Its translation is CASSSPDRANTE. The whole CDR3 protein is CASSSPDRANTEAFF.